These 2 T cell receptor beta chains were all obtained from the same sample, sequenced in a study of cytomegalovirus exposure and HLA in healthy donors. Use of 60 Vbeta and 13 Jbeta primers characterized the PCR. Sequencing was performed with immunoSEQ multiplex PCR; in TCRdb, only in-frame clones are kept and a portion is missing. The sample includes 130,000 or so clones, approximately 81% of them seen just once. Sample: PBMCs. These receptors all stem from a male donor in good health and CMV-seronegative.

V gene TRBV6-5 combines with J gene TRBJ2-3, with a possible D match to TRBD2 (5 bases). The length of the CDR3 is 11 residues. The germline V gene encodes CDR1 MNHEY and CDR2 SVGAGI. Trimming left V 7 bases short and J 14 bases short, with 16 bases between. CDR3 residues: CASTQGRLTYF. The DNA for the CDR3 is TGTGCCAGCACTCAAGGGAGACTAACGTATTTT.

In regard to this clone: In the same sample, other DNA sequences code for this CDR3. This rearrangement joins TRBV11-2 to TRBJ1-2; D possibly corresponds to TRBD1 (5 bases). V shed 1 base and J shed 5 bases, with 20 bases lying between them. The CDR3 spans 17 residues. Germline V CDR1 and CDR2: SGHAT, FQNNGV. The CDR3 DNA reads TGTGCCAGCAGCTTAGTACCCCCCGGGGGGAGCCAATATGGCTACACCTTC. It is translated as CASSLVPPGGSQYGYTF.